This TCR beta chain was captured in a study of control samples from healthy donors and cancer patients. The repertoire was sequenced with immunoSEQ multiplex PCR; TCRdb's copy has only in-frame clones and lacks some. This table holds roughly 38,000 clones, 70% to 90% found once. CDR1 and CDR2 (germline): SGHDT, YYEEEE. This CDR3 has 13 amino acids. Trimming took 4 bases from V and 6 from J, leaving 10 bases between them. The sample comprised blood. The chain joins TRBV5-6 to TRBJ1-4, with TRBD1 as a possible D gene (5 bases). The sequence came from a man in his sixties in good health. The CDR3 region is CASSPRGHEKLFF. The CDR3 DNA sequence: TGTGCCAGCAGCCCGAGGGGCCATGAAAAACTGTTTTTT.